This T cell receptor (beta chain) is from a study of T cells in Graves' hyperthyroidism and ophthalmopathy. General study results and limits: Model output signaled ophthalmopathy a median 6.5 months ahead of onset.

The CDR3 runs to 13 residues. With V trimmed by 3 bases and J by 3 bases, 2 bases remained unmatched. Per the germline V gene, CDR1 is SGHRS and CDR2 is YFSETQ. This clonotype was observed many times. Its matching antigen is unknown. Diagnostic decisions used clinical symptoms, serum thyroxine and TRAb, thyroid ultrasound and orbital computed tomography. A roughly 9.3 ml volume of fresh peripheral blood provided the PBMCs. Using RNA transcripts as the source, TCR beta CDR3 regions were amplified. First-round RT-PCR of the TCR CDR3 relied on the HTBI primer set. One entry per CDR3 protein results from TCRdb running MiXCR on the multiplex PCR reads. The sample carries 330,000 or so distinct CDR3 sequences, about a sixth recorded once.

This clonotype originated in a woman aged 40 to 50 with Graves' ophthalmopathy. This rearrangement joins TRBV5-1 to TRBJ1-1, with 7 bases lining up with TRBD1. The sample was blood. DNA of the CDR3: TGCGCCAGCAGCTATACAGGGGACACTGAAGCTTTCTTT. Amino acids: CASSYTGDTEAFF.